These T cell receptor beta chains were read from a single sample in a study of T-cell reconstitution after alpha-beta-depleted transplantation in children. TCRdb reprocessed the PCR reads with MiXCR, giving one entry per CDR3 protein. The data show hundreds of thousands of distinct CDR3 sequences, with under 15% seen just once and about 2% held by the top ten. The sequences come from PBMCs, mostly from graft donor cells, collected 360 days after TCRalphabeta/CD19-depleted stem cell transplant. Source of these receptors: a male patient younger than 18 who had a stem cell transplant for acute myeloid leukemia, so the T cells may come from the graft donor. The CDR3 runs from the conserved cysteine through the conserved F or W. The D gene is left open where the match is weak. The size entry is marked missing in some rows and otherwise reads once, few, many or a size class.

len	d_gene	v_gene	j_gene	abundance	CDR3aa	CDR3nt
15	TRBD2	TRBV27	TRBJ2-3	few	CASSPQAGGTDTQYF	TGTGCCAGCAGTCCCCAAGCGGGAGGAACAGATACGCAGTATTTT
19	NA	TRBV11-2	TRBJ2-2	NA	CASSFSRDQADANTGELFF	TGTGCCAGCAGCTTTTCCCGCGATCAAGCGGATGCGAACACCGGGGAGCTGTTTTTT
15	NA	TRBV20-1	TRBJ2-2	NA	CSARDIGRATGELFF	TGCAGTGCTAGAGATATTGGCAGGGCGACCGGGGAGCTGTTTTTT
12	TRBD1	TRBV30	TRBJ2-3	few	CAWSVRDSTQYF	TGTGCCTGGAGTGTACGGGACAGTACGCAGTATTTT
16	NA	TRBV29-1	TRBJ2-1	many	CSVEGEGQRKYNEQFF	TGCAGCGTTGAAGGGGAGGGACAGCGTAAATACAATGAGCAGTTCTTC
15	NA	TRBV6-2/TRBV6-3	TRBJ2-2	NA	CASSYPGKVTGELFF	TGTGCCAGCAGTTACCCAGGGAAGGTGACCGGGGAGCTGTTTTTT
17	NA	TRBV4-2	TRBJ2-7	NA	CASSQDLWRGKSYEQYF	TGTGCCAGCAGCCAAGATTTATGGCGCGGGAAGTCCTACGAGCAGTACTTC
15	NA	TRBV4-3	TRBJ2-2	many	CASSQEDGTPGELFF	TGCGCCAGCAGCCAGGAGGACGGAACCCCCGGGGAGCTGTTTTTT
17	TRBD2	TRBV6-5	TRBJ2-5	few	CASSYLRTSGPQETQYF	TGTGCCAGCAGTTACCTTAGGACTAGCGGGCCGCAAGAGACCCAGTACTTC
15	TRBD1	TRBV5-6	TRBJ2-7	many	CASSSVGQGAYEQYF	TGTGCCAGCAGCTCCGTGGGACAGGGGGCGTACGAGCAGTACTTC
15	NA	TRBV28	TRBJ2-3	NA	CASRYTNLVADTQYF	TGTGCCAGCAGATATACCAACCTGGTTGCAGATACGCAGTATTTT
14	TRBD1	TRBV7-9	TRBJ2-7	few	CASSVSGGPYEQYF	TGTGCCAGCAGCGTTTCAGGGGGCCCCTACGAGCAGTACTTC
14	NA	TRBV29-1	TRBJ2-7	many	CSVGIAAAGYEQYF	TGCAGCGTTGGAATAGCTGCTGCGGGCTACGAGCAGTACTTC
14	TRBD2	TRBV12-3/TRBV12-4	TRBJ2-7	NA	CASSDATSGYEQYF	TGTGCCAGCAGTGATGCGACTAGCGGTTACGAGCAGTACTTC
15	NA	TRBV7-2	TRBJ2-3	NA	CASSLGGISTDTQYF	TGTGCCAGCAGCTTAGGCGGGATCAGCACAGATACGCAGTATTTT
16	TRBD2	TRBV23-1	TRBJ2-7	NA	CASSQNRTSDAYEQYF	TGCGCCAGCAGTCAAAATCGGACTAGCGATGCCTACGAGCAGTACTTC
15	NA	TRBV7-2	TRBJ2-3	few	CASSLGQRAPDTQYF	TGTGCCAGCAGCTTAGGCCAGCGGGCCCCAGATACGCAGTATTTT
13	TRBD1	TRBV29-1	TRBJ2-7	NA	CSVRTGGTGEQYF	TGCAGCGTTCGGACAGGGGGGACGGGGGAGCAGTACTTC
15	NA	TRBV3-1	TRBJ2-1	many	CASSQDRYSYNEQFF	TGTGCCAGCAGCCAAGATAGGTATTCCTACAATGAGCAGTTCTTC
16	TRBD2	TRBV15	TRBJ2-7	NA	CATSRDKASGRNEQYF	TGTGCCACCAGCAGAGATAAGGCTAGCGGGAGGAACGAGCAGTACTTC
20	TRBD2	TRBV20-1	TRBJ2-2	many	CSAREDTETSGRVWDGELFF	TGCAGTGCTAGAGAAGATACCGAGACTAGCGGGAGGGTTTGGGACGGGGAGCTGTTTTTT
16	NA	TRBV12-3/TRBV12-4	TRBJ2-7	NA	CASSTQQGGRGYEQYF	TGTGCCAGCAGCACCCAGCAGGGGGGTAGAGGCTACGAGCAGTACTTC
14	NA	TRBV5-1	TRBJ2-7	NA	CASSPPGTYYEQYF	TGCGCCAGCAGCCCGCCCGGCACGTACTACGAGCAGTACTTC
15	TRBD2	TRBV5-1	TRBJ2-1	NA	CASSSASGVYNEQFF	TGCGCCAGCAGCAGCGCTAGCGGGGTTTACAATGAGCAGTTCTTC